Listed here are 27 T cell receptor beta chains from one sample, sequenced in a study of CD4+ T cells in melanoma. Sequenced by immunoSEQ multiplex PCR; TCRdb stores in-frame clones only, minus some. The repertoire holds about 7,200 clones, 60% to 80% seen once, with roughly 31% in the top ten. Input material: cells from a culture (not recorded whether cultured in vitro). All receptors derive from a human donor with melanoma.

This rearrangement joins TRBV6-5 to TRBJ2-3; D not resolved. This CDR3 spans 15 amino acids. Between the trimmed V and J ends, which lost 0 bases and 3 bases, there was a span of 10 bases. Germline loops: CDR1 MNHEY, CDR2 SVGAGI. The CDR3 loop is CASSYSEKGTDTQYF. CDR3 nucleotides: TGTGCCAGCAGTTACTCAGAGAAGGGTACAGATACGCAGTATTTT.

The V and J genes are TRBV13 and TRBJ1-3; 7 nucleotides align to TRBD1. CDR1 and CDR2 from the germline V gene are PRHDT and FYEKMQ (reference sequence). Trimming cost V 5 bases and J 0 bases; bases outside gene matches: 10. The CDR3 length is 17 residues. The CDR3 DNA follows: TGTGCCAGCAGCACCTCATGGGACAGCCTCTCTGGAAACACCATATATTTT. Translating gives CASSTSWDSLSGNTIYF.

The rearrangement uses TRBV7-2 and TRBJ2-3; D is uncertain. Trimming took off 1 base at V and 4 bases at J, with 6 bases between the two ends. The germline V gene encodes CDR1 SGHTA and CDR2 FQGNSA. CDR3 length: 13 amino acids. The CDR3 loop is CASSLVSPDTQYF. The CDR3 coding sequence is TGTGCCAGCAGCTTAGTCTCCCCAGATACGCAGTATTTT.

The CDR3 nucleotides read TGTGCCGGACGGCGCCTCAGTGATGAAAAACTGTTTTTT. Encoded protein: CAGRRLSDEKLFF. The chain joins TRBV19 to TRBJ1-4; no clear D gene. Germline loops: CDR1 LNHDA, CDR2 SQIVND (reference sequence). The CDR3 has 13 residues. V lost 11 bases and J lost 6, with 16 bases in between.

J is TRBJ2-7 and V is TRBV7-6; D possibly corresponds to TRBD1 (5 bases). The CDR3 has 12 residues. V shed 1 base and J shed 6 bases, with 7 bases lying between them. CDR1 is SGHVS, CDR2 FNYEAQ, per germline. This chain's CDR3 is CASSLGGVEQYF. The CDR3 bases are TGTGCCAGCAGCTTAGGGGGCGTCGAGCAGTACTTC.

This chain links TRBV7-8 with TRBJ1-2; weak D call: TRBD1 (5 bases). V was pared by 5 bases and J by 3 bases, with 13 bases between. In germline, CDR1 is SGHVS, CDR2 FQNEAQ. The CDR3 runs to 14 residues. CDR3 in amino acids: CASSAQEVDYGYTF. As DNA, the CDR3 is TGTGCCAGCAGCGCACAGGAGGTTGACTATGGCTACACCTTC.

This clone has a handful of counts. The chain couples TRBV5-4 to TRBJ1-1, with D hard to call. This CDR3 region has 14 residues. The V end was cut by 1 base, the J end by 8 bases, with 15 bases between. The germline V gene has CDR1 SGHNT and CDR2 YYREEE (reference sequence). The CDR3 loop reads CASSLTGSDTEAFF. The CDR3 DNA follows: TGTGCCAGCAGCTTGACCGGTTCCGATACCGAAGCTTTCTTT.

The V and J genes are TRBV19 and TRBJ2-3; the match to TRBD2 covers 11 bases. V gave up 5 bases and J gave up 3 bases; unmatched junction bases: 4. Germline-derived CDR1 and CDR2 are LNHDA and SQIVND (reference sequence). The CDR3 length is 15 residues. CDR3 region: CASSLIAGGTDTQYF. The DNA of the CDR3 is TGTGCCAGTAGTTTGATAGCGGGGGGGACAGATACGCAGTATTTT.

This clone was counted a single time. The CDR3 DNA follows: TGTGCCAGCGCCCAGGGTATGAACACTGAAGCTTTCTTT. Translated: CASAQGMNTEAFF. The chain has TRBV5-5 and TRBJ1-1, with D perhaps TRBD1 (5 bases). CDR3 length equals 13 residues. Trimming cost V 7 bases and J 0 bases, with 10 bases left between them. The germline gives CDR1 SGHKS, CDR2 YYEKEE (reference sequence).

The chain has TRBV11-3 and TRBJ2-5; 9 bases map to TRBD2. Germline V lookup: CDR1 SGHNT, CDR2 YENEEA. The CDR3 runs 17 residues. Unmatched junction bases numbered 5, after V lost 0 bases and J lost 0 bases. The CDR3 coding sequence is TGTGCCAGCAGCTTAGACGGTACTAGCGGGTACCAAGAGACCCAGTACTTC. Residues: CASSLDGTSGYQETQYF.

The chain has TRBV27 and TRBJ2-7; 8 nucleotides line up with TRBD1. CDR1 MNHEY and CDR2 SMNVEV come from the germline V gene (reference sequence). CDR3 length equals 17 residues. Germline trimming cut 4 bases from V and 1 base from J; bases unmatched to any gene: 12. CDR3 DNA sequence: TGTGCCAGCAGTTCGCGATCCGGGACAGGAGTGTCCTACGAGCAGTACTTC. It yields the protein CASSSRSGTGVSYEQYF.

This clone was observed a few times. V is TRBV5-5 and J is TRBJ2-7; D is unresolved. This CDR3 spans 15 amino acids. From germline, CDR1 is SGHKS and CDR2 YYEKEE (reference sequence). V was trimmed by 1 base and J by 5 bases, leaving 16 bases between them. The DNA of the CDR3 is TGTGCCAGCAGCTTGTTGGGTCAACTTTTCAACGAGCAGTACTTC. Its translation: CASSLLGQLFNEQYF.

J is TRBJ2-1 and V is TRBV4-3; D is uncertain. The V end was cut by 2 bases, the J end by 6 bases, with 5 bases between. Germline V gives CDR1 LGHNA, CDR2 YSLEER. The CDR3 contains 12 residues. In nucleotides, the CDR3 is TGCGCCAGCAGCCAACGGCCCAATGAGCAGTTCTTC. Encoded protein: CASSQRPNEQFF.

This clone has a handful of counts. The CDR3 region has the DNA TGTGCCTGGATGGGGCAGACCGGGGAGCTGTTTTTT. Translation: CAWMGQTGELFF. This chain uses TRBV30 with TRBJ2-2; maybe TRBD1 (5 bases). The CDR3 contains 12 residues. Trimming took 4 bases from V and 5 from J, leaving 8 bases between them. Germline V gene data show CDR1 as GTSNPN and CDR2 as SVGIG (reference sequence).

This clone occurred once. The rearrangement joins TRBV6-2 or TRBV6-3 to TRBJ2-7; no firm D call. The V gene lost 5 bases and the J gene lost 3 bases, with 8 bases spanning the gap. The V gene's germline CDR1 is MNHEY and CDR2 SVGEGT. The CDR3 contains 12 residues. The CDR3: CASSRHHYEQYF. DNA of the CDR3: TGTGCCAGCAGTCGCCACCACTACGAGCAGTACTTC.

Comment on this clone: A read error may account for a junction end that differs from germline. The chain employs TRBV6-5 and TRBJ2-2; maybe TRBD2 (5 bases). Germline CDR1 reads MNHEY; CDR2 reads SVGAGI. This CDR3 is 15 amino acids long. The CDR3 DNA reads as TGTGCCAGCACTTACTCTTTCGGGGACACCGGGGAGCTGTTTTTT. Its translation is CASTYSFGDTGELFF.

The V gene is TRBV5-1, the J gene TRBJ2-2; 8 bases map to TRBD1. V dropped 0 bases and J dropped 6; count of bases not matched to a gene: 4. This CDR3 comprises 15 residues. The germline gives CDR1 SGHRS, CDR2 YFSETQ. CDR3 sequence: CASSLGTGMPGELFF. DNA for the CDR3: TGCGCCAGCAGCTTGGGGACAGGGATGCCCGGGGAGCTGTTTTTT.

This clone came up once. This sequence joins TRBV19 and TRBJ2-1; 14 bases agree with TRBD2. The germline V gene encodes CDR1 LNHDA and CDR2 SQIVND (reference sequence). CDR3 size: 18 residues. The V and J ends lost 7 bases and 0 bases, in that order; junction bases with no gene match: 8. CDR3 amino acids: CASTGQGLAGASYNEQFF. CDR3 DNA sequence: TGTGCCAGTACCGGACAGGGACTAGCGGGAGCCTCCTACAATGAGCAGTTCTTC. Supplemented by reference TRBV19 and TRBJ2-1, the full variable domain reads DGGITQSPKYLFRKEGQNVTLSCEQNLNHDAMYWYRQDPGQGLRLIYYSQIVNDFQKGDIAEGYSVSREKKESFPLTVTSAQKNPTAFYLCASTGQGLAGASYNEQFFGPGTRLTVL.

The V and J genes are TRBV11-3 and TRBJ2-3; D remains ambiguous. This CDR3 region has 12 residues. The V end was cut by 2 bases, the J end by 5 bases, with 5 bases between. Germline loops: CDR1 SGHNT, CDR2 YENEEA. In DNA form, the CDR3 reads TGTGCCAGCAGCTTACACGGAGATACGCAGTATTTT. This codes for CASSLHGDTQYF.

The chain couples TRBV15 to TRBJ2-1; D is perhaps TRBD1 or TRBD2 (5 bases each). Germline CDR1 is LNHNV and CDR2 is YYDKDF (reference sequence). V lost 2 bases and J lost 3, with 14 bases in between. CDR3 length: 16 amino acids. The CDR3 sequence is CATSRTLGALYNEQFF. The CDR3 coding sequence is TGTGCCACCAGCAGAACCCTCGGGGCCCTCTACAATGAGCAGTTCTTC.

The chain employs TRBV7-9 and TRBJ1-1, with D possibly matching TRBD1 (5 bases). This CDR3 is built from 13 residues. CDR1 and CDR2 from the germline V gene are SEHNR and FQNEAQ (reference sequence). V shed 5 bases and J shed 2 bases, with 9 bases lying between them. CDR3 in amino acids: CASSPDINTEAFF. The CDR3, as DNA: TGTGCCAGCAGCCCGGACATAAACACTGAAGCTTTCTTT.

The chain links TRBV10-1 to TRBJ1-1; D is possibly TRBD1 (5 bases). Germline V CDR1 and CDR2: WNHNN, SYGVQD (reference sequence). This CDR3 spans 15 amino acids. V dropped 10 bases and J dropped 1 base, with 19 bases sitting between them. CDR3 in DNA: TGCGCCACCCCCCCCGGAGGGGTCCAGAACACTGAAGCTTTCTTT. It is translated as CATPPGGVQNTEAFF.

This chain links TRBV4-2 with TRBJ1-1; 10 bases map to TRBD1. J lost 1 base, V lost 1 base, and 9 bases had no gene match. CDR1 is LGHNA, CDR2 YNFKEQ, per germline. The CDR3 is made up of 18 amino acids. In DNA form, the CDR3 reads TGTGCCAGCAGCCAAGGGACAGGGGGTTGGAACGGGAACACTGAAGCTTTCTTT. The encoded protein is CASSQGTGGWNGNTEAFF.

This clone is labeled medium-sized. The J gene is TRBJ2-2, the V gene TRBV3-1 (or the pseudogene TRBV3-2); D is unclear. Germline CDR1 LGHDT, CDR2 YNNKEL (reference sequence). CDR3 length: 14 amino acids. Deletions cut 3 bases from V and 7 bases from J, with 12 bases between. The CDR3 DNA is TGTGCCAGCAGCCACCCCCCAGCCCACGGGGAGCTGTTTTTT. It encodes CASSHPPAHGELFF.

The rearrangement links TRBV7-9 to TRBJ2-7; perhaps TRBD2 as D (5 bases). The CDR3 length is 14 residues. The ends were cut back, 4 bases at V and 4 bases at J, with 14 bases in the middle. In germline, CDR1 is SEHNR, CDR2 FQNEAQ (reference sequence). CDR3 loop: CASSSALSGYEQYF. The CDR3 region has the DNA TGTGCCAGCAGCTCAGCGCTGTCGGGGTACGAGCAGTACTTC.

CDR3 in amino acids: CASRRDGTSYNEQFF. The CDR3 DNA reads TGTGCCAGCAGGAGGGACGGGACCTCCTACAATGAGCAGTTCTTC. The chain combines TRBV27 with TRBJ2-1; D possibly uses TRBD1 or TRBD2 (5 bases each). Germline V gives CDR1 MNHEY, CDR2 SMNVEV (reference sequence). This CDR3 is built from 15 residues. V was pared by 6 bases and J by 0 bases, with 12 bases between.

The chain uses TRBV6-6 and TRBJ2-1; D is unclear. This CDR3 is 13 amino acids long. Germline V gene lookup returns CDR1 MNHNY and CDR2 SVGAGI (reference sequence). V was pared by 4 bases and J by 6 bases, with 10 bases between. Written as DNA, the CDR3 is TGTGCCAGCAGTTTGGGCAGCCTCAATGAGCAGTTCTTC. Residues: CASSLGSLNEQFF.